Reported below is one T cell receptor (beta chain). Its antigen is unidentified. The protocol was immunoSEQ multiplex PCR, while the TCRdb copy is restricted to in-frame clones and leaves out a portion. The sample includes hundreds of thousands of clones, about 96% of them seen just once. CD45RO-negative, CCR7-selected cells formed the naive CD8 fraction, which excluded terminally differentiated effector memory CD45RA+ cells. The donor population consisted of healthy HIV-negative adults with no recent acute infections or vaccinations. This entry is derived from a study of shared clonotypes between healthy human individuals. Study-level results: Clonotypes shared by all four donors outscored non-shared clonotypes in generation probability. Across subsets, estimated richness was generally greater for naive than for memory populations. It was only blood that was sampled, and tissue repertoires likely differ.

Trimming cost V 4 bases and J 6 bases; bases outside gene matches: 9. Per the germline V gene, CDR1 is SGHVS and CDR2 is FQNEAQ. The CDR3 covers 16 residues. The rearrangement joins TRBV7-8 to TRBJ2-2; 9 bases map to TRBD1. Sample: naive CD8+ T cells sorted from blood. This clonotype was obtained from a young woman in good health. The DNA of the CDR3 is TGTGCCAGCAGCTCAACTCCGGGACAGGGAGCCGGGGAGCTGTTTTTT. Protein product: CASSSTPGQGAGELFF.